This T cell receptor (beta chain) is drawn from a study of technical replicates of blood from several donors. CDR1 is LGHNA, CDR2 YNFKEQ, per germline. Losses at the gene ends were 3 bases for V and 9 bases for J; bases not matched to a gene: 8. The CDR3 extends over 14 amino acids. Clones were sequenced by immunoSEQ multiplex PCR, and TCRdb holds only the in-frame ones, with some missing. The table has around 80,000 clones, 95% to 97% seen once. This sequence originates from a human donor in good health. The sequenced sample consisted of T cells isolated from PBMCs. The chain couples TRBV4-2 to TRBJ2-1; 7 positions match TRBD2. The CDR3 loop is CASSHITSASEQFF. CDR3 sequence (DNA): TGTGCCAGCAGCCATATTACTAGCGCGAGTGAGCAGTTCTTC.